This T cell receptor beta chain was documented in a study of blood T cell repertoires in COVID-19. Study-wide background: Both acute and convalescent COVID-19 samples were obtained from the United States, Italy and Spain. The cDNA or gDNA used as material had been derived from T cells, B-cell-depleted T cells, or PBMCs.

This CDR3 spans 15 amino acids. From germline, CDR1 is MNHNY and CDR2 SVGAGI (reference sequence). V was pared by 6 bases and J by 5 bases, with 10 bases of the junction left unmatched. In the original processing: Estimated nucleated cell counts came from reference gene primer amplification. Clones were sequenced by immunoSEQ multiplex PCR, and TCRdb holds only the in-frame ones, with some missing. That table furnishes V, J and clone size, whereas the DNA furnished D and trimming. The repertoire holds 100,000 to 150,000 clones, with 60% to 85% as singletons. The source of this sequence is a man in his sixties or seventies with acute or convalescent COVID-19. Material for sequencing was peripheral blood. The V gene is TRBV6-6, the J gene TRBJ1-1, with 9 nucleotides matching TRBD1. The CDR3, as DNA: TGTGCCAGCAGCCGACCTGGACAGGGGAATACTGAAGCTTTCTTT. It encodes CASSRPGQGNTEAFF.